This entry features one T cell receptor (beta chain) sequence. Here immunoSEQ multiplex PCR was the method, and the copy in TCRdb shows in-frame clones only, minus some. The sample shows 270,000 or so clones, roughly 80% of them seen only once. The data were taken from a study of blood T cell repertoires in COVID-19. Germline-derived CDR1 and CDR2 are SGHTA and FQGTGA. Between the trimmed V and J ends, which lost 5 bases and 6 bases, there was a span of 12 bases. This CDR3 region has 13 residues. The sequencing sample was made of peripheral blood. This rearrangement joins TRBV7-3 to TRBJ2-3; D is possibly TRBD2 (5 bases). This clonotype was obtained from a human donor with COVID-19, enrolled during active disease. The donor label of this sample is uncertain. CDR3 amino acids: CASSPRTSDTQYF. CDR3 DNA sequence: TGTGCCAGCAGCCCAAGAACTAGTGATACGCAGTATTTT.